This TCR beta chain was sequenced during a study of blood T cell repertoires in COVID-19. Germline V gene lookup returns CDR1 SNHLY and CDR2 FYNNEI. The ends lost 6 bases at V and 1 base at J; junction bases unmatched: 2. The CDR3 totals 13 residues. Assay: immunoSEQ multiplex PCR; the TCRdb copy retains only in-frame clones and omits some. The table lists about 63,000 clones, around nine tenths of them singletons. The receptor comes from a woman older than 75 with acute or convalescent COVID-19. Sample: peripheral blood. The chain combines TRBV2 with TRBJ1-1, with 7 bases identical to TRBD1. The CDR3 region has the DNA TGTGCCAGCAGGGGACAGCCGAACACTGAAGCTTTCTTT. Translation: CASRGQPNTEAFF.